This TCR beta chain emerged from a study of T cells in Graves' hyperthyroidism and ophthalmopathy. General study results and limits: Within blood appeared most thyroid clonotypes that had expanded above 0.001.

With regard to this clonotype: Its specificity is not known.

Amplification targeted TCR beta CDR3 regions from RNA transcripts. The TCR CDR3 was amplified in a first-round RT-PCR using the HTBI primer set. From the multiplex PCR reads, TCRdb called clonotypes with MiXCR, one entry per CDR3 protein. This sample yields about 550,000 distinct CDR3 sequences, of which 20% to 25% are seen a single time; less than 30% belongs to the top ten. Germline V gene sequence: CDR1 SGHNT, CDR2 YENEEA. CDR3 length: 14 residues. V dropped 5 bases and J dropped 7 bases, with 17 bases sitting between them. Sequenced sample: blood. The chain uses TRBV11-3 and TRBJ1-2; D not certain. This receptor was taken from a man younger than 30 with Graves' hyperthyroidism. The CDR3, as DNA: TGTGCCAGCAGCCCCCGGGCAGGATCGTTTGGCTACACCTTC. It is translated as CASSPRAGSFGYTF.